A single sample gave rise to the 31 T cell receptor beta chains below, sequenced in a study of T cell repertoires in cytomegalovirus infection. TCRdb analysed the reads with MiXCR anew, one entry per CDR3 protein. The data show 76,000 or so distinct CDR3 sequences, with 3.7% seen just once and around 4.9% held by the top ten. The sequenced material came from PBMCs. These TCRs come from a human donor in good health (CMV status not recorded). Some clones in this sample may be carry-over from other donors' samples.

There are many counts of this clonotype. The genes are TRBV7-2 and TRBJ1-3, with a possible D match to TRBD1 (5 bases). CDR1 is SGHTA, CDR2 FQGNSA, per germline. The V end was cut by 1 base, the J end by 4 bases, with 17 bases between. This CDR3 contains 17 residues. The CDR3, as DNA: TGTGCCAGCAGCTTAGTTGCGGGGCAGGAGGGAGGAAACACCATATATTTT. This codes for CASSLVAGQEGGNTIYF.

This clonotype has ten or more counts. The V and J genes are TRBV7-2 and TRBJ1-1; D gene uncertain. The V gene's germline CDR1 is SGHTA and CDR2 FQGNSA. CDR3 size: 15 residues. Trimming pared 7 bases from V and 1 base from J, leaving 16 bases between. CDR3 amino acids: CASNPSGSTNTEAFF. The CDR3 DNA is TGTGCCAGCAACCCCTCGGGGAGTACGAACACTGAAGCTTTCTTT.

This clonotype has at least ten counts. The chain joins TRBV11-1 to TRBJ2-3, with a possible D match to TRBD2 (7 bases). Germline V gene data show CDR1 as SGHAT and CDR2 as FQDESV (reference sequence). V was shortened by 2 bases and J by 4 bases, with 10 bases between the two germline ends. The CDR3 totals 14 residues. The CDR3 protein is CASSLTGGPDTQYF. The CDR3 bases are TGTGCCAGCAGCTTAACGGGGGGCCCAGATACGCAGTATTTT.

This clonotype was observed many times. The gene calls are TRBV7-8 and TRBJ1-1; TRBD1 is a possible D gene (5 bases). Per the germline V gene, CDR1 is SGHVS and CDR2 is FQNEAQ. Trimming took off 1 base at V and 0 bases at J, with 9 bases between the two ends. CDR3 length: 15 amino acids. DNA for the CDR3: TGTGCCAGCAGCTTAGTTCCAGGGATGAACACTGAAGCTTTCTTT. This translates into CASSLVPGMNTEAFF.

This clonotype was observed at least ten times. The CDR3 loop is CASGDRSYYGYTF. The CDR3 DNA reads TGTGCCAGCGGGGACAGGAGCTACTATGGCTACACCTTC. The genes are TRBV6-2 or TRBV6-3 and TRBJ1-2, with 8 bases identical to TRBD1. V lost 8 bases and J lost 3; bases outside the gene matches: 5. Germline V gives CDR1 MNHEY, CDR2 SVGEGT. The CDR3 is made up of 13 amino acids.

This clonotype appeared many times. The DNA for the CDR3 is TGTGCCAGCACTCAGCGCGGGGGACGGTACAATGAGCAGTTCTTC. Its protein product is CASTQRGGRYNEQFF. The rearrangement links TRBV7-2 to TRBJ2-1; 7 nucleotides line up with TRBD2. The trim removed 7 bases at V and 4 bases at J, leaving 10 bases unmatched. The CDR3 contains 15 residues. Germline V gene lookup returns CDR1 SGHTA and CDR2 FQGNSA. The complete variable domain, with remaining parts taken from reference TRBV7-2 and TRBJ2-1, reads GAGVSQSPSNKVTEKGKDVELRCDPISGHTALYWYRQSLGQGLEFLIYFQGNSAPDKSGLPSDRFSAERTGGSVSTLTIQRTQQEDSAVYLCASTQRGGRYNEQFFGPGTRLTVL.

This clonotype was seen many times. The gene calls are TRBV4-3 and TRBJ1-1; no clear D. This CDR3 has 14 residues. Per germline, CDR1 LGHNA and CDR2 YSLEER. V lost 0 bases, J lost 0 bases, and 5 bases lay in between. The CDR3 reads CASSQDEMNTEAFF. As DNA, the CDR3 is TGCGCCAGCAGCCAAGACGAGATGAACACTGAAGCTTTCTTT.

This clonotype was seen at least ten times. The chain employs TRBV20-1 and TRBJ2-3; D may be TRBD1 (6 bases). Germline CDR1 DFQATT, CDR2 SNEGSKA (reference sequence). V was cut by 3 bases and J by 3 bases, with 10 bases left in between. The CDR3 spans 13 residues. CDR3 DNA sequence: TGCAGTGCTAGTCAGGGGTGGACAGATACGCAGTATTTT. Protein: CSASQGWTDTQYF.

This clonotype was seen repeatedly, ten times or more. The J gene is TRBJ1-5, the V gene TRBV4-3, with TRBD1 matching 8 bases. Trimming at V came to 0 bases and at J to 6 bases, leaving 7 bases not matched to a gene. This CDR3 has 16 residues. Germline-derived CDR1 and CDR2 are LGHNA and YSLEER. CDR3 loop: CASSQERGQGSQPQHF. As DNA, the CDR3 is TGCGCCAGCAGCCAAGAACGAGGACAGGGAAGTCAGCCCCAGCATTTT.

This clonotype has at least ten counts. The chain links TRBV7-2 to TRBJ1-3, with D possibly TRBD1 on 6 matching bases. CDR1 is SGHTA and CDR2 is FQGNSA in the germline V gene. Trimming took 4 bases from V and 2 from J, leaving 9 bases between them. There are 14 residues in the CDR3. The CDR3 protein is CASSSRTAGNTIYF. CDR3 nucleotides: TGTGCCAGCAGCTCGAGGACAGCTGGAAACACCATATATTTT.

This clonotype was seen repeatedly, ten times or more. The chain uses TRBV7-2 and TRBJ2-5, with D perhaps matching TRBD2 (5 bases). Trimming removed 0 bases at V and 2 bases at J, with 10 bases between. The CDR3 runs to 15 residues. Germline V lookup: CDR1 SGHTA, CDR2 FQGNSA. CDR3 sequence (DNA): TGTGCCAGCAGCTTAGCAGGCGGGCAGCAAGAGACCCAGTACTTC. It translates to CASSLAGGQQETQYF.

In its sample, this clonotype was seen many times. V usage is TRBV28 and J usage is TRBJ2-1, with no clear D. The V end was cut by 1 base, the J end by 9 bases, with 4 bases between. This CDR3 has 11 residues. Germline CDR1 and CDR2: MDHEN and SYDVKM. The CDR3 reads CASSLFGEQFF. The CDR3 DNA reads as TGTGCCAGCAGTTTATTCGGTGAGCAGTTCTTC.

Ten or more counts support this clonotype. The chain combines TRBV20-1 with TRBJ1-6; 7 nucleotides line up with TRBD1. The V gene's germline CDR1 is DFQATT and CDR2 SNEGSKA (reference sequence). V trimming: 3 bases; J trimming: 10 bases; junction bases outside the gene matches: 9. This CDR3 has 14 amino acids. The CDR3 sequence is CSARKGRGKSPLHF. The CDR3 DNA reads as TGCAGTGCTAGGAAGGGCAGGGGGAAGTCACCCCTCCACTTT.

This clonotype was seen ten or more times. V usage is TRBV2 and J usage is TRBJ1-5, with TRBD1 matching over 12 bases. The junction had 10 bases not matched to a gene; V was cut back by 6 bases and J by 7 bases. This CDR3 contains 16 residues. Germline CDR1 is SNHLY and CDR2 is FYNNEI. CDR3 in DNA: TGTGCCAGCAGAGGGGCCGGGACAGGGGGCCGACAGCCCCAGCATTTT. Protein product: CASRGAGTGGRQPQHF.

This clonotype appeared many times. The rearrangement uses TRBV7-2 and TRBJ2-5, with D uncertain. Trimming stripped 1 base from V and 4 bases from J, with 13 bases between. Germline assignment: CDR1 SGHTA and CDR2 FQGNSA. This CDR3 has 15 amino acids. As DNA, the CDR3 is TGTGCCAGCAGCTTAGTGGGCGGTAGTTTAGAGACCCAGTACTTC. It translates to CASSLVGGSLETQYF. The variable domain in full, with the rest retrieved from reference TRBV7-2 and TRBJ2-5, is GAGVSQSPSNKVTEKGKDVELRCDPISGHTALYWYRQSLGQGLEFLIYFQGNSAPDKSGLPSDRFSAERTGGSVSTLTIQRTQQEDSAVYLCASSLVGGSLETQYFGPGTRLLVL.

This clonotype appeared many times. The rearrangement links TRBV20-1 to TRBJ1-6; 7 bases agree with TRBD1. This CDR3 is built from 16 residues. Unmatched junction bases numbered 8, after V lost 6 bases and J lost 0 bases. Germline V gives CDR1 DFQATT, CDR2 SNEGSKA (reference sequence). CDR3 in amino acids: CSAATSGGSYNSPLHF. CDR3 sequence (DNA): TGCAGTGCCGCGACTTCAGGGGGCTCCTATAATTCACCCCTCCACTTT.

In its sample, this clonotype was seen many times. The J gene is TRBJ2-7, the V gene TRBV11-2; 11 bases map to TRBD2. The CDR3 covers 19 residues. Germline lookup yields CDR1 SGHAT and CDR2 FQNNGV. Trimming took 2 bases from V and 0 from J; bases not matched to a gene: 12. In nucleotides, the CDR3 is TGTGCCAGCAGCTTACAGGGGGCAACTAGCGGGGGTCCCTCCTACGAGCAGTACTTC. Translating gives CASSLQGATSGGPSYEQYF. Full variable domain (outside the CDR3, taken from reference TRBV11-2 and TRBJ2-7): EAGVAQSPRYKIIEKRQSVAFWCNPISGHATLYWYQQILGQGPKLLIQFQNNGVVDDSQLPKDRFSAERLKGVDSTLKIQPAKLEDSAVYLCASSLQGATSGGPSYEQYFGPGTRLTVT.

This clonotype came up many times. This sequence joins TRBV11-2 and TRBJ2-1; TRBD2 might be the D (6 bases). There are 14 residues in the CDR3. Germline loops: CDR1 SGHAT, CDR2 FQNNGV. Trimming shortened V by 6 bases and J by 3 bases, and 12 bases separated the two germline ends. CDR3 DNA sequence: TGTGCCAGCAGTCCCGGGACTTTCTACAATGAGCAGTTCTTC. It yields the protein CASSPGTFYNEQFF.

This chain links TRBV12-3 or TRBV12-4 with TRBJ1-5, with TRBD1 as a possible D gene (6 bases). V lost 6 bases to trimming and J lost 3 bases, with 18 bases between them. There are 16 residues in the CDR3. CDR3 in amino acids: CASSSRPGGDNQPQHF. The CDR3 DNA reads TGTGCCAGCAGCTCAAGACCTGGGGGCGACAATCAGCCCCAGCATTTT.

This clonotype was seen at least ten times. The chain joins TRBV7-2 to TRBJ2-7, with D unresolved. Germline assignment: CDR1 SGHTA and CDR2 FQGNSA. V lost 1 base and J 3 bases, leaving 16 bases between the germline ends. The CDR3 runs 16 residues. The CDR3 DNA reads TGTGCCAGCAGCTTAGGATCGGGCAGGAACGGCTACGAGCAGTACTTC. It is translated as CASSLGSGRNGYEQYF.

Ten or more counts support this clonotype. The V and J genes are TRBV20-1 and TRBJ2-1; D might be TRBD1 (5 bases). The CDR3 is 12 amino acids. The V end was cut by 7 bases, the J end by 6 bases, with 13 bases between. Germline V lookup: CDR1 DFQATT, CDR2 SNEGSKA (reference sequence). The CDR3 DNA reads as TGCAGTGTCACAGGTTGGAGCAATGAGCAGTTCTTC. It encodes CSVTGWSNEQFF.

This clonotype came up many times. The V and J genes are TRBV7-9 and TRBJ2-3; tentative D call: TRBD1 (6 bases). This CDR3 has 16 residues. V was cut by 5 bases and J by 0 bases, with 15 bases left in between. Germline CDR1 is SEHNR and CDR2 is FQNEAQ (reference sequence). The CDR3 reads CASSPEGGFSTDTQYF. CDR3 DNA sequence: TGTGCCAGCAGCCCAGAAGGGGGTTTTAGCACAGATACGCAGTATTTT.

This clonotype showed up many times. This sequence joins TRBV4-3 and TRBJ2-5, with TRBD2 matching over 8 bases. CDR3 length: 16 residues. The germline V gene encodes CDR1 LGHNA and CDR2 YSLEER. Trimming at V came to 0 bases and at J to 5 bases, leaving 8 bases not matched to a gene. Written as DNA, the CDR3 is TGCGCCAGCAGCCAAGATGCTAGCGGGCTAGGGGAGACCCAGTACTTC. This translates into CASSQDASGLGETQYF.

Ten or more counts support this clonotype. This rearrangement joins TRBV7-2 to TRBJ2-4; D assignment may be TRBD1 or TRBD2 (5 bases each). V was cut by 4 bases and J by 0 bases, with 10 bases left in between. CDR3 size: 15 residues. CDR1 and CDR2 (germline): SGHTA, FQGNSA. For the CDR3, the DNA is TGTGCCAGCAGCTATACCGGGACAGCCAAAAACATTCAGTACTTC. This codes for CASSYTGTAKNIQYF. Drawing the rest from reference TRBV7-2 and TRBJ2-4, the complete variable domain is GAGVSQSPSNKVTEKGKDVELRCDPISGHTALYWYRQSLGQGLEFLIYFQGNSAPDKSGLPSDRFSAERTGGSVSTLTIQRTQQEDSAVYLCASSYTGTAKNIQYFGAGTRLSVL.

The sample holds many counts of this clonotype. The rearrangement links TRBV18 to TRBJ1-1; D might be TRBD1 (5 bases). The CDR3 totals 13 residues. V lost 10 bases, J lost 4 bases, and 16 bases lay in between. Germline values: CDR1 KGHSH, CDR2 LQKENI. The CDR3 coding sequence is TGTGCCATCCGGTTGGGGCCCGGCACTGAAGCTTTCTTT. This encodes CAIRLGPGTEAFF.

This clonotype was recorded many times. The J gene is TRBJ2-6, the V gene TRBV10-3; no definite D call. Trimming removed 3 bases at V and 4 bases at J, with 13 bases between. The CDR3 length is 16 residues. Per germline, CDR1 ENHRY and CDR2 SYGVKD. CDR3 coding DNA: TGTGCCATCAGTGAAGAAGGTATCTCGGGGGCCAACGTCCTGACTTTC. Amino acid sequence: CAISEEGISGANVLTF.

This clonotype has a count of ten or more. This chain links TRBV12-3 or TRBV12-4 with TRBJ1-1; no reliable D call. Trimming left V 2 bases short and J 4 bases short, with 8 bases between. This CDR3 is built from 13 residues. The CDR3 loop reads CASSLLGTTEAFF. The CDR3 coding sequence is TGTGCCAGCAGTTTATTGGGAACCACTGAAGCTTTCTTT.

This clonotype has a single count. V gene TRBV7-6 combines with J gene TRBJ1-5, with 10 bases that match TRBD1. There are 14 residues in the CDR3. V shed 4 bases and J 5 bases; nucleotides not matched to a gene: 2. Germline lookup yields CDR1 SGHVS and CDR2 FNYEAQ. The CDR3 DNA is TGTGCCAGCAGCTCGGACAGGGGGTATCAGCCCCAGCATTTT. This sequence encodes CASSSDRGYQPQHF.

This clonotype was observed at least ten times. This chain joins TRBV7-8 and TRBJ2-7; D gene uncertain. The CDR3 runs to 15 residues. Per germline, CDR1 SGHVS and CDR2 FQNEAQ. V was trimmed by 1 base and J by 4 bases, leaving 14 bases between them. The CDR3 nucleotides read TGTGCCAGCAGCTTAGGCCAATCCCCCGGTTACGAGCAGTACTTC. Translation: CASSLGQSPGYEQYF.

This clonotype was seen ten or more times. The chain is built from TRBV2 and TRBJ1-1; 9 nucleotides align to TRBD1. Germline CDR1 is SNHLY and CDR2 is FYNNEI. This CDR3 has 15 residues. The V gene end was trimmed by 4 bases and the J gene end by 0 bases; junction bases not matched to a gene: 3. The CDR3 spells CASSGQGVMNTEAFF. The DNA for the CDR3 is TGTGCCAGCAGTGGACAGGGGGTTATGAACACTGAAGCTTTCTTT.

This clonotype came up many times. The V call is TRBV19, the J call TRBJ2-7; weak D call: TRBD2 (6 bases). Germline V lookup: CDR1 LNHDA, CDR2 SQIVND (reference sequence). The V and J ends lost 5 bases and 7 bases respectively, with 18 bases between them. The CDR3 spans 14 residues. In DNA, the CDR3 is TGTGCCAGTAGTGAGCAGGGAAGGGCGGGAGAGCAGTACTTC. It is translated as CASSEQGRAGEQYF.